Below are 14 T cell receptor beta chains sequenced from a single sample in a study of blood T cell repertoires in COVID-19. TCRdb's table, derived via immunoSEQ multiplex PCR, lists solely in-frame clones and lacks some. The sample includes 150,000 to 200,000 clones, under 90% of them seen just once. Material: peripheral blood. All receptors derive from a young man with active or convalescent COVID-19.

The CDR3 is CATSRDRSSVYGYTF. The CDR3 nucleotides read TGTGCCACCAGCAGAGATAGGAGTTCGGTCTATGGCTACACCTTC. The V call is TRBV15, the J call TRBJ1-2; D is uncertain. Germline CDR1 and CDR2: LNHNV and YYDKDF (reference sequence). V shed 0 bases and J shed 4 bases, with 12 bases lying between them. This CDR3 spans 15 amino acids.

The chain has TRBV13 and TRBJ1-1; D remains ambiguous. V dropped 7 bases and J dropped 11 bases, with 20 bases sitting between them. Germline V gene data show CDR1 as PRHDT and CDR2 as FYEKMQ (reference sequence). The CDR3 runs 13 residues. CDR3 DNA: TGTGCCAGCACCAGCAAAGAGGGCTTGAACGCTTTCTTT. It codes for CASTSKEGLNAFF. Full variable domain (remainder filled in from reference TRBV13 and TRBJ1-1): AAGVIQSPRHLIKEKRETATLKCYPIPRHDTVYWYQQGPGQDPQFLISFYEKMQSDKGSIPDRFSAQQFSDYHSELNMSSLELGDSALYFCASTSKEGLNAFFGQGTRLTVV.

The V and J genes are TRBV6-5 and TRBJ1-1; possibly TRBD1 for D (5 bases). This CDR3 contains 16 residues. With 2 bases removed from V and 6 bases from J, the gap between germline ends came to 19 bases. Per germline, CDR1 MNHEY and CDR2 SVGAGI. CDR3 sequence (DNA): TGTGCCAGCAGTTACCCACAGGCCCGGACGGAACCTGAAGCTTTCTTT. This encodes CASSYPQARTEPEAFF.

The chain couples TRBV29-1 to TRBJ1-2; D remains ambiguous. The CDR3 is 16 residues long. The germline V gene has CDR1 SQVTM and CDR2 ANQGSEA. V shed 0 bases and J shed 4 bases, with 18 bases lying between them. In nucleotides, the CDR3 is TGCAGCGTTGAAGATGGAGCGAAGGCGGGAAGCTATGGCTACACCTTC. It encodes CSVEDGAKAGSYGYTF.

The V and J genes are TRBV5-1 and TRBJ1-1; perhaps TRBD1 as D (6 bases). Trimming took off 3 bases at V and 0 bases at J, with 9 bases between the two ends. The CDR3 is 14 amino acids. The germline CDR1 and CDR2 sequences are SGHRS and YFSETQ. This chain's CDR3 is CASSSPGVNTEAFF. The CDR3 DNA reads TGCGCCAGCAGCTCCCCAGGGGTGAACACTGAAGCTTTCTTT. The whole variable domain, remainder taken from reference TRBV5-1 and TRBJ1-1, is KAGVTQTPRYLIKTRGQQVTLSCSPISGHRSVSWYQQTPGQGLQFLFEYFSETQRNKGNFPGRFSGRQFSNSRSEMNVSTLELGDSALYLCASSSPGVNTEAFFGQGTRLTVV.

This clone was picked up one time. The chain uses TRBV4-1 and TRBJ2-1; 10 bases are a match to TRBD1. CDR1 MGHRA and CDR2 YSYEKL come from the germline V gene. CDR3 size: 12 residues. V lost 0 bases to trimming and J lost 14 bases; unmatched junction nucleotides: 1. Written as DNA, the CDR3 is TGCGCCAGCAGCCAAGACGGGACAGGGGAGTTCTTC. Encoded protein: CASSQDGTGEFF.

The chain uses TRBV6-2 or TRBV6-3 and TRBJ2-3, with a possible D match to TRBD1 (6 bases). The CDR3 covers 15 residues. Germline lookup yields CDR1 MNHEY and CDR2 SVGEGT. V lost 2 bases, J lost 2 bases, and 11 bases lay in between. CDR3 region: CASSYLNRATDTQYF. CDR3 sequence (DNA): TGTGCCAGCAGTTACCTGAACAGGGCCACAGATACGCAGTATTTT.

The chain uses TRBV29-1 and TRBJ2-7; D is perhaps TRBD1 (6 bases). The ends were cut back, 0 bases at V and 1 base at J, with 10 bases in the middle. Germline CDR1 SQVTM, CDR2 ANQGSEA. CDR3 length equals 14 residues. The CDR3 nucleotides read TGCAGCGTTGAAGAGGACACAGGGTCCTACGAGCAGTACTTC. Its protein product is CSVEEDTGSYEQYF.

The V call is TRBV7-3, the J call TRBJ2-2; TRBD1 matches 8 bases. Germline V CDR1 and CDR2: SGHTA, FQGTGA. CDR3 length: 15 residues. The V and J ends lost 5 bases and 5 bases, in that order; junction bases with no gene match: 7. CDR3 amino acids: CASSPSTGATGELFF. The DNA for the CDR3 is TGTGCCAGCAGCCCCTCGACAGGGGCGACCGGGGAGCTGTTTTTT.

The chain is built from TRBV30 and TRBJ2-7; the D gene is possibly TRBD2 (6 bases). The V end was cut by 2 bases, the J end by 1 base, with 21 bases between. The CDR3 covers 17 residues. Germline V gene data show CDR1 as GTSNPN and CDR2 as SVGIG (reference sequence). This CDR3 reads CAWSISRWASESYEQYF. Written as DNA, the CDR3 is TGTGCCTGGAGTATTTCGCGATGGGCTAGCGAGTCCTACGAGCAGTACTTC.

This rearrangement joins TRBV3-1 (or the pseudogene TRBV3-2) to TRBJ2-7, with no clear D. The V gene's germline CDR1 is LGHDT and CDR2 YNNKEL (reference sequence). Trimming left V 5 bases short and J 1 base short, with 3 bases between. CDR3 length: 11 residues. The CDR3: CASSTSYEQYF. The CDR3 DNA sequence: TGTGCCAGCAGCACTTCCTACGAGCAGTACTTC.

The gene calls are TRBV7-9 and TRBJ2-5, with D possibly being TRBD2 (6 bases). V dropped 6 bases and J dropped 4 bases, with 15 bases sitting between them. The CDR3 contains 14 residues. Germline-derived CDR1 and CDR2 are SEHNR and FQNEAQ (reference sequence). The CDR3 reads CASRPAGRTETQYF. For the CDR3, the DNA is TGTGCCAGCAGGCCGGCAGGGAGGACAGAGACCCAGTACTTC. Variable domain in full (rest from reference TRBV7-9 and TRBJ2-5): DTGVSQNPRHKITKRGQNVTFRCDPISEHNRLYWYRQTLGQGPEFLTYFQNEAQLEKSRLLSDRFSAERPKGSFSTLEIQRTEQGDSAMYLCASRPAGRTETQYFGPGTRLLVL.

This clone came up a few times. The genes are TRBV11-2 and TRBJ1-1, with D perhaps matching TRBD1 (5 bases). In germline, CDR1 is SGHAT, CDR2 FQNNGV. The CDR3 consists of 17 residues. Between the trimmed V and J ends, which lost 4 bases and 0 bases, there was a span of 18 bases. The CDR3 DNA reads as TGTGCCAGCAGCTCTAAAGCCGATAGGGGCATGAACACTGAAGCTTTCTTT. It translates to CASSSKADRGMNTEAFF.

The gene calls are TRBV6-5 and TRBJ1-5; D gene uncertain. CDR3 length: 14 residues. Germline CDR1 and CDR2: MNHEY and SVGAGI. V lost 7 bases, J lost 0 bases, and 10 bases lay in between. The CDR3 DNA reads TGTGCCAGCACGGACGGGAATAGCAATCAGCCCCAGCATTTT. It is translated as CASTDGNSNQPQHF.